This is a list of T cell receptor beta chains from one sample in a study of blood T cells in healthy people across ages. One entry per CDR3 protein results from TCRdb running MiXCR on the 5' RACE reads. The sample records almost 1 million distinct CDR3 sequences, approximately 50% being singletons. The specimen was blood. Receptor source: a woman in her sixties or seventies in good health. Both conserved end residues are part of each CDR3. Each record gives: D gene, clone size, V gene, J gene, CDR3 protein, CDR3 DNA. D genes are given only for firm matches. Clone size is not always given. Where it is, it says once, few, many or a class for expanded clones.

d_call: TRBD1; clone_size: few; v_call: TRBV5-1; j_call: TRBJ2-7; cdr3_aa: CASSLRGRFEYEQYF; cdr3_nt: TGCGCCAGCAGCCTCAGGGGGAGATTCGAGTACGAGCAGTACTTC
d_call: .; clone_size: .; v_call: TRBV7-2; j_call: TRBJ2-2; cdr3_aa: CASSLEASMTGELFF; cdr3_nt: TGTGCCAGCAGCTTAGAAGCTAGCATGACCGGGGAGCTGTTTTTT
d_call: .; clone_size: .; v_call: TRBV6-1; j_call: TRBJ2-7; cdr3_aa: CASSEIDKYNEQYF; cdr3_nt: TGTGCCAGCAGTGAAATCGACAAGTACAATGAGCAGTACTTC
d_call: TRBD2; clone_size: few; v_call: TRBV29-1; j_call: TRBJ2-4; cdr3_aa: CSVEAGGVGKNIQYF; cdr3_nt: TGCAGCGTTGAAGCTGGGGGGGTGGGCAAAAACATTCAGTACTTC
d_call: TRBD2; clone_size: .; v_call: TRBV28; j_call: TRBJ2-1; cdr3_aa: CASSFMAASGRDEQFF; cdr3_nt: TGTGCCAGCAGTTTCATGGCGGCGAGCGGGAGGGATGAGCAGTTCTTC
d_call: TRBD2; clone_size: .; v_call: TRBV28; j_call: TRBJ2-3; cdr3_aa: CASSSGTLAGLSDTQYF; cdr3_nt: TGTGCCAGCAGTTCGGGGACTCTAGCGGGACTATCGGATACGCAGTATTTT
d_call: TRBD2; clone_size: .; v_call: TRBV7-2; j_call: TRBJ2-2; cdr3_aa: CASSLAPGLAGPGELFF; cdr3_nt: TGTGCCAGCAGCTTAGCGCCGGGACTAGCGGGACCCGGGGAGCTGTTTTTT
d_call: TRBD1; clone_size: .; v_call: TRBV24-1; j_call: TRBJ2-3; cdr3_aa: CATGQGQSTDTQYF; cdr3_nt: TGTGCCACCGGACAGGGGCAAAGCACAGATACGCAGTATTTT
d_call: TRBD1; clone_size: .; v_call: TRBV3-1; j_call: TRBJ1-2; cdr3_aa: CASSHGQGDYGYTF; cdr3_nt: TGTGCCAGCAGCCACGGACAGGGTGACTATGGCTACACCTTC
d_call: TRBD2; clone_size: many; v_call: TRBV2; j_call: TRBJ2-3; cdr3_aa: CASSGLAGGTDTQYF; cdr3_nt: TGTGCCAGCAGCGGACTAGCGGGAGGGACAGATACGCAGTATTTT
d_call: .; clone_size: many; v_call: TRBV9; j_call: TRBJ2-1; cdr3_aa: CASSVAMGGTYNEQFF; cdr3_nt: TGTGCCAGCAGCGTAGCCATGGGCGGGACCTACAATGAGCAGTTCTTC
d_call: .; clone_size: .; v_call: TRBV13; j_call: TRBJ2-1; cdr3_aa: CASSVEEGPEQFF; cdr3_nt: TGTGCCAGCAGCGTAGAAGAGGGACCGGAGCAGTTCTTC
d_call: .; clone_size: few; v_call: TRBV7-9; j_call: TRBJ2-1; cdr3_aa: CASSLVVRGDYNEQFF; cdr3_nt: TGTGCCAGCAGCTTAGTTGTCCGCGGGGACTACAATGAGCAGTTCTTC
d_call: TRBD2; clone_size: .; v_call: TRBV20-1; j_call: TRBJ2-1; cdr3_aa: CSARTSGPYNEQFF; cdr3_nt: TGCAGTGCTAGGACTAGCGGCCCCTACAATGAGCAGTTCTTC